Each of the 30 T cell receptor beta chains below was sequenced from the same sample in a study of human T cells and chemical hapten exposure. TCRdb ran MiXCR on the RACE reads and lists one entry per CDR3 protein. The sample includes fewer than 200,000 distinct CDR3 sequences, more than 25% of them seen just once. Time point meaning: pre-sensitization, week 0. Treatment described: therapeutic diphenylcyclopropenone sensitization with weekly scalp DPC. The material was whole blood, obtained in connection with sensitization to the hapten diphenylcyclopropenone (DPC). The receptors come from a woman in her thirties with alopecia areata. Some clones in this sample may be carry-over from other donors' samples.

The chain employs TRBV6-2 or TRBV6-3 and TRBJ2-7, with 9 bases that match TRBD1. From germline, CDR1 is MNHEY and CDR2 SVGEGT. The CDR3 is made up of 14 amino acids. V was clipped by 5 bases and J by 3 bases; unmatched bases: 5. Written as DNA, the CDR3 is TGTGCCAGCAGTGAAGACAGGGGGGGCTACGAGCAGTACTTC. It is translated as CASSEDRGGYEQYF.

This chain links TRBV4-3 with TRBJ2-2; D might be TRBD1 or TRBD2, each matching 5 bases. Trimming took off 5 bases at V and 2 bases at J, with 9 bases between the two ends. The CDR3 has 14 amino acids. Germline-derived CDR1 and CDR2 are LGHNA and YSLEER. CDR3 in amino acids: CASSEGRNTGELFF. In DNA, the CDR3 is TGCGCCAGCAGCGAGGGGAGAAACACCGGGGAGCTGTTTTTT.

CDR3 DNA: TGCAGTGCTAGGCAATCACAGGGGGCAGAAGAGACCCAGTACTTC. It encodes CSARQSQGAEETQYF. The V gene is TRBV20-1, the J gene TRBJ2-5; TRBD1 matches 9 bases. CDR3 length: 15 amino acids. Germline V gives CDR1 DFQATT, CDR2 SNEGSKA (reference sequence). V was pared by 3 bases and J by 3 bases, with 8 bases of the junction left unmatched.

V and J are TRBV11-2 and TRBJ1-2; D remains ambiguous. Germline-derived CDR1 and CDR2 are SGHAT and FQNNGV. The CDR3 runs 14 residues. The ends were cut back, 3 bases at V and 0 bases at J, with 8 bases in the middle. The DNA of the CDR3 is TGTGCCAGCAGCTTTCACAGAGCTAACTATGGCTACACCTTC. This sequence encodes CASSFHRANYGYTF.

The chain links TRBV20-1 to TRBJ2-3; 8 nucleotides line up with TRBD1. This CDR3 contains 13 residues. The V and J ends lost 2 bases and 2 bases, in that order; junction bases with no gene match: 0. CDR1 and CDR2 (germline): DFQATT, SNEGSKA (reference sequence). As DNA, the CDR3 is TGCAGTGCTAGACAGGGGGCCACAGATACGCAGTATTTT. Amino acid sequence: CSARQGATDTQYF.

The V and J genes are TRBV30 and TRBJ1-1; 7 bases fit TRBD1. Germline assignment: CDR1 GTSNPN and CDR2 SVGIG (reference sequence). The CDR3 has 13 amino acids. Unmatched junction bases numbered 9, after V lost 5 bases and J lost 6 bases. CDR3 coding DNA: TGTGCCTGGGAAAGTCACAGGGGAGCTGAAGCTTTCTTT. Translating gives CAWESHRGAEAFF.

The V and J genes are TRBV29-1 and TRBJ2-1; D gene uncertain. Per the germline V gene, CDR1 is SQVTM and CDR2 is ANQGSEA. Trimming took 4 bases from V and 1 from J, leaving 2 bases between them. The CDR3 length is 11 residues. Here the CDR3 DNA reads TGCAGCGTTGGTTCCTACAATGAGCAGTTCTTC. Translating gives CSVGSYNEQFF.

This clonotype was detected only a few times. The rearrangement links TRBV20-1 to TRBJ1-2; possible D gene TRBD1, 5 bases. The CDR3 runs to 15 residues. Germline V gene lookup returns CDR1 DFQATT and CDR2 SNEGSKA (reference sequence). Trimming removed 5 bases from V and 2 bases from J, with 18 bases in between. CDR3 sequence: CSADGLGASNYGYTF. In DNA form, the CDR3 reads TGCAGTGCTGATGGACTAGGGGCCTCCAACTATGGCTACACCTTC.

This clonotype was found a few times. CDR3 sequence: CASSSASGFLTDTQYF. For the CDR3, the DNA is TGTGCCAGCAGTTCCGCTAGCGGATTCCTCACAGATACGCAGTATTTT. This chain links TRBV28 with TRBJ2-3; the match to TRBD2 covers 7 bases. CDR1 is MDHEN and CDR2 is SYDVKM in the germline V gene. V gave up 4 bases and J gave up 2 bases; unmatched junction bases: 9. The CDR3 totals 16 residues.

The gene calls are TRBV5-1 and TRBJ2-1; 12 bases are a match to TRBD2. J was trimmed by 0 bases and V by 4 bases; bases with no gene match: 17. Germline CDR1 is SGHRS and CDR2 is YFSETQ. This CDR3 is 21 amino acids long. The CDR3 DNA reads TGCGCCAGCAGCCCGGACAGGGGTCCGGGACTAGCGGGTTCCTCCTACAATGAGCAGTTCTTC. This encodes CASSPDRGPGLAGSSYNEQFF.

The chain recombines TRBV9 with TRBJ1-4; D remains ambiguous. CDR3 length equals 14 residues. V was shortened by 4 bases and J by 5 bases, with 12 bases between the two germline ends. Germline V lookup: CDR1 SGDLS, CDR2 YYNGEE. CDR3 loop: CASSLYGGNEKLFF. The CDR3 DNA reads as TGTGCCAGCAGCCTCTACGGAGGGAATGAAAAACTGTTTTTT.

This chain uses TRBV4-2 with TRBJ1-6, with 7 bases fitting TRBD1. The V and J ends lost 6 bases and 7 bases, in that order; junction bases with no gene match: 3. This CDR3 has 13 amino acids. The germline gives CDR1 LGHNA, CDR2 YNFKEQ. CDR3 residues: CASRGQENSPLHF. For the CDR3, the DNA is TGTGCCAGCAGAGGACAGGAGAATTCACCCCTCCACTTT.

A few counts support this clonotype. The V and J genes are TRBV5-1 and TRBJ1-2, with 8 bases aligning to TRBD1. Germline assignment: CDR1 SGHRS and CDR2 YFSETQ. CDR3 length: 16 residues. J was trimmed by 4 bases and V by 1 base; bases with no gene match: 9. This chain's CDR3 is CASSLLGSGTGYGYTF. The CDR3 DNA reads as TGCGCCAGCAGCTTGTTGGGATCGGGGACAGGCTATGGCTACACCTTC.

The chain is built from TRBV28 and TRBJ2-7; TRBD2 matches at 12 bases. This CDR3 has 16 amino acids. Germline assignment: CDR1 MDHEN and CDR2 SYDVKM. J lost 2 bases, V lost 4 bases, and 6 bases had no gene match. The CDR3 region is CASSSLTSGSTYEQYF. DNA for the CDR3: TGTGCCAGCAGTTCCCTGACTAGCGGGAGCACCTACGAGCAGTACTTC.

This clonotype was seen a handful of times. CDR3 in amino acids: CASSYPPRPEAFF. CDR3 bases: TGTGCCAGCAGTTACCCCCCCAGACCCGAAGCTTTCTTT. This rearrangement joins TRBV6-2 or TRBV6-3 to TRBJ1-1, with no clear D. The ends were cut back, 2 bases at V and 8 bases at J, with 12 bases in the middle. This CDR3 contains 13 residues. The germline gives CDR1 MNHEY, CDR2 SVGEGT.

This clonotype came up a few times. The rearrangement joins TRBV10-3 to TRBJ2-1; D gene uncertain. The CDR3 has 15 residues. Trimming shortened V by 4 bases and J by 2 bases, and 12 bases separated the two germline ends. CDR1 and CDR2 (germline): ENHRY, SYGVKD. The CDR3 DNA reads TGTGCCATCAGTGGTTCTGGGGTTACCTACAATGAGCAGTTCTTC. Translation gives CAISGSGVTYNEQFF.

This clonotype has a handful of counts. V usage is TRBV5-1 and J usage is TRBJ2-1; 11 bases agree with TRBD2. This CDR3 spans 15 amino acids. After removal of 4 bases from V and 8 bases from J, the junction contained 8 bases not matched to a gene. Per the germline V gene, CDR1 is SGHRS and CDR2 is YFSETQ. The CDR3 spells CASSPLAGGGDEQFF. CDR3 nucleotides: TGCGCCAGCAGCCCCCTAGCGGGGGGTGGTGATGAGCAGTTCTTC.

This clonotype was observed a handful of times. The rearrangement joins TRBV28 to TRBJ1-5; 9 nucleotides align to TRBD1. CDR1 and CDR2 from the germline V gene are MDHEN and SYDVKM. The V gene end was trimmed by 6 bases and the J gene end by 6 bases; junction bases not matched to a gene: 6. The length of the CDR3 is 14 residues. This CDR3 is CASRVQGAAQPQHF. The CDR3 coding sequence is TGTGCCAGCAGGGTACAGGGGGCCGCTCAGCCCCAGCATTTT.

This clonotype was counted only a few times. V gene TRBV28 combines with J gene TRBJ2-7; weak D call: TRBD1 (6 bases). Per germline, CDR1 MDHEN and CDR2 SYDVKM. This CDR3 is 12 amino acids long. Trimming left V 8 bases short and J 6 bases short, with 14 bases between. Written as DNA, the CDR3 is TGTGCCAGCGTTGGGGGCCGCGGCGAGCAGTACTTC. Translation: CASVGGRGEQYF.

This clonotype has a handful of counts. The V and J genes are TRBV15 and TRBJ1-4, with D possibly matching TRBD1 (6 bases). The CDR3 is 12 residues long. Germline V gene lookup returns CDR1 LNHNV and CDR2 YYDKDF (reference sequence). V was trimmed by 6 bases and J by 7 bases, leaving 9 bases between them. CDR3 protein: CATRGGGEKLFF. The CDR3 bases are TGTGCCACCAGAGGGGGGGGTGAAAAACTGTTTTTT.

This sequence joins TRBV3-1 and TRBJ1-1, with a tentative D call TRBD1 (5 bases). Germline V gene sequence: CDR1 LGHDT, CDR2 YNNKEL (reference sequence). The V end lost 2 bases, the J end lost 0 bases, and 28 bases lay between the germline ends. The CDR3 is 21 residues long. The CDR3 is CASSQLIPSQGPVLMNTEAFF. CDR3 DNA: TGTGCCAGCAGCCAACTTATCCCATCGCAGGGCCCTGTATTGATGAACACTGAAGCTTTCTTT.

The chain combines TRBV4-2 with TRBJ2-5; perhaps D is TRBD1 or TRBD2 (5 bases each). The CDR3 loop spans 12 amino acids. In germline, CDR1 is LGHNA, CDR2 YNFKEQ. The ends were cut back, 8 bases at V and 3 bases at J, with 10 bases in the middle. The CDR3 DNA follows: TGTGCCAGCCTCGGGGCCGAAGAGACCCAGTACTTC. Translating gives CASLGAEETQYF.

The chain employs TRBV14 and TRBJ2-7; D is uncertain. The CDR3 totals 11 residues. Germline V gives CDR1 SGHDN, CDR2 FVKESK. V lost 1 base and J 6 bases, leaving 4 bases between the germline ends. The CDR3 DNA reads TGTGCCAGCAGCCAAGTACGCGAGCAGTACTTC. This sequence encodes CASSQVREQYF.

This rearrangement joins TRBV7-2 to TRBJ1-1; D ambiguous. This CDR3 has 13 amino acids. Germline V gene sequence: CDR1 SGHTA, CDR2 FQGNSA. Trimming left V 1 base short and J 6 bases short, with 9 bases between. DNA for the CDR3: TGTGCCAGCAGCTTAGGTCTTGGGGCTGAAGCTTTCTTT. Its translation is CASSLGLGAEAFF.

Ten or more counts support this clonotype. The rearrangement joins TRBV20-1 to TRBJ2-7; maybe TRBD1 (7 bases). This CDR3 spans 13 amino acids. Germline CDR1 DFQATT, CDR2 SNEGSKA (reference sequence). V lost 6 bases, J lost 2 bases, and 14 bases lay in between. The CDR3 DNA reads as TGCAGTGCAGAGGCGGGACAGACCTACGAGCAGTACTTC. It is translated as CSAEAGQTYEQYF.

V gene TRBV6-2 or TRBV6-3 combines with J gene TRBJ1-2; a weak D match, TRBD1 (5 bases). The CDR3 is made up of 13 amino acids. In germline, CDR1 is MNHEY, CDR2 SVGEGT. V lost 5 bases to trimming and J lost 5 bases, with 12 bases between them. The CDR3 DNA follows: TGTGCCAGCAGTCTCGACAGCCAATATGGCTACACCTTC. Its translation: CASSLDSQYGYTF.

The table lists this clonotype with a few counts. The chain couples TRBV5-1 to TRBJ2-3; D is perhaps TRBD2 (5 bases). This CDR3 region has 16 residues. The V end was cut by 1 base, the J end by 0 bases, with 12 bases between. Germline CDR1 and CDR2: SGHRS and YFSETQ. The CDR3 coding sequence is TGCGCCAGCAGCTTGCGGGTTGCGGGTAGCACAGATACGCAGTATTTT. Protein product: CASSLRVAGSTDTQYF.

The CDR3 bases are TGCAGCGTTGAATTGCCGGGGATCTCCTACGAGCAGTACTTC. Protein sequence: CSVELPGISYEQYF. The genes are TRBV29-1 and TRBJ2-7, with D perhaps matching TRBD2 (5 bases). The CDR3 covers 14 residues. Trimming removed 2 bases from V and 0 bases from J, with 11 bases in between. Germline assignment: CDR1 SQVTM and CDR2 ANQGSEA.

The J gene is TRBJ1-1, the V gene TRBV5-1, with D tentatively TRBD1 (5 bases). V gave up 0 bases and J gave up 7 bases, with 10 bases separating them. Per the germline V gene, CDR1 is SGHRS and CDR2 is YFSETQ. This CDR3 has 13 residues. CDR3 bases: TGCGCCAGCAGCTTGGCCATAGGGGTTGAAGCTTTCTTT. Encoded protein: CASSLAIGVEAFF.

This clonotype was detected a few times. The chain couples TRBV10-3 to TRBJ2-7; TRBD1 might be the D (5 bases). Germline CDR1 and CDR2: ENHRY and SYGVKD. CDR3 length: 14 amino acids. The V end lost 2 bases, the J end lost 7 bases, and 15 bases lay between the germline ends. The CDR3 coding sequence is TGTGCCATCAGTGAGCGGCAGGGCCCTATTGAGCAGTACTTC. Its protein is CAISERQGPIEQYF.